Listed below are T cell receptor beta chains from one sample, sequenced in a study of molecular identifiers for immune sequencing clone quantification. TCRdb processed the PCR reads anew with MiXCR; each CDR3 protein has one entry. The sample holds about 320,000 distinct CDR3 sequences, 24% seen once. The specimen sequenced was naive CD8+ T cells from blood, with Jurkat cell RNA spiked in. These receptors were taken from a human donor in good health. Some libraries in this study had Jurkat cell RNA spiked in. CDR3s include the opening cysteine and the closing phenylalanine or tryptophan. D genes are given only for firm matches. Rows may omit the clone size; those that give it use once, few, many or a size class.

clone_size j_call d_call v_call cdr3_aa cdr3_nt
few TRBJ2-3 TRBD2 TRBV11-2 CASSSLAGETPDTQYF TGTGCCAGCAGCTCGTTAGCGGGAGAGACTCCAGATACGCAGTATTTT
few TRBJ1-6 NA TRBV4-1 CASSQDQAVYSPLPF TGCGCCAGCAGCCAAGATCAGGCAGTATATTCACCCCTCCCCTTT
NA TRBJ2-7 NA TRBV13 CASSTSTEQYF TGTGCCAGCAGCACCTCCACCGAGCAGTACTTC
NA TRBJ1-5 TRBD1 TRBV12-3/TRBV12-4 CASTPGTVDQPQHF TGTGCCAGCACCCCAGGGACAGTAGATCAGCCCCAGCATTTT
NA TRBJ1-5 NA TRBV19 CASSLGWGLNQPQHF TGTGCCAGTAGTTTGGGCTGGGGTCTCAATCAGCCCCAGCATTTT
once TRBJ2-7 TRBD2 TRBV27 CASGLAGGPYEQYF TGTGCCAGCGGTTTAGCGGGAGGGCCCTACGAGCAGTACTTC
few TRBJ2-1 NA TRBV4-3 CASSQDLALNLYNEQFF TGCGCCAGCAGCCAAGATCTCGCCCTAAACCTATACAATGAGCAGTTCTTC
few TRBJ2-5 NA TRBV5-5 CASRTSDLGQETQYF TGTGCCAGCAGGACCTCAGACCTCGGCCAAGAGACCCAGTACTTC
few TRBJ2-7 NA TRBV6-2/TRBV6-3 CASSRGQYYEQYF TGTGCCAGCAGTCGGGGCCAGTACTACGAGCAGTACTTC
NA TRBJ2-4 TRBD1 TRBV7-6 CASSPSMTGQYPLDIQYF TGTGCCAGCAGCCCGTCGATGACAGGGCAATACCCTTTGGACATTCAGTACTTC
NA TRBJ2-7 NA TRBV3-1 CASSQIVAETYEQYF TGTGCCAGCAGCCAAATAGTAGCGGAGACCTACGAGCAGTACTTC
NA TRBJ1-1 TRBD1 TRBV6-5 CASSYQQGWTEAFF TGTGCCAGCAGTTACCAACAGGGGTGGACTGAAGCTTTCTTT
few TRBJ2-7 NA TRBV27 CASSGQGNFYEQYF TGTGCCAGCAGTGGGCAGGGTAATTTCTACGAGCAGTACTTC
few TRBJ1-5 NA TRBV6-2/TRBV6-3 CASSYDRMGVMGNQPQHF TGTGCCAGCAGTTACGATCGAATGGGGGTAATGGGCAATCAGCCCCAGCATTTT
NA TRBJ2-7 NA TRBV5-6 CAISWTPSSYEQYF TGTGCCATCAGCTGGACTCCTAGCTCCTACGAGCAGTACTTC